The 4 T cell receptor beta chains given below trace back to one sample, sequenced in a study of cytomegalovirus exposure and HLA in healthy donors. 60 Vbeta and 13 Jbeta primers were used in PCR. Data came from immunoSEQ multiplex PCR; TCRdb stores just in-frame clones and leaves some out. In the table there are roughly 150,000 clones, around 80% of which are singletons. The sample was PBMCs. These TCRs come from a man in his late teens or twenties in good health and CMV-seropositive.

This clone has more than one count but fewer than ten. V gene TRBV2 combines with J gene TRBJ2-5; D ambiguous. The CDR3 sequence is 13 residues long. Germline CDR1 and CDR2: SNHLY and FYNNEI. The V gene lost 4 bases and the J gene lost 7 bases, with 13 bases spanning the gap. The CDR3 nucleotides read TGTGCCAGCAGTGCCATGCCCGGGTGGACCCAGTACTTC. It encodes CASSAMPGWTQYF. The entire variable domain, with the rest obtained from reference TRBV2 and TRBJ2-5, is as follows: EPEVTQTPSHQVTQMGQEVILRCVPISNHLYFYWYRQILGQKVEFLVSFYNNEISEKSEIFDDQFSVERPDGSNFTLKIRSTKLEDSAMYFCASSAMPGWTQYFGPGTRLLVL.

There are a few counts of this clone. The chain is built from TRBV6-5 and TRBJ2-1; D possibly corresponds to TRBD2 (6 bases). This CDR3 has 12 amino acids. V was clipped by 5 bases and J by 14 bases, with 16 bases between them. Germline V gives CDR1 MNHEY, CDR2 SVGAGI. This chain's CDR3 is CASSPLGDSEFF. CDR3 nucleotide sequence: TGTGCCAGCAGTCCCCTGGGGGACTCGGAGTTCTTC.

The chain joins TRBV18 to TRBJ2-1, with 11 bases fitting TRBD2. The CDR3 consists of 16 residues. V gave up 4 bases and J gave up 0 bases; unmatched junction bases: 2. The germline CDR1 and CDR2 sequences are KGHSH and LQKENI. CDR3 amino acids: CASSRTSGSSYNEQFF. The CDR3 DNA sequence: TGTGCCAGCTCACGCACTAGCGGGAGCTCCTACAATGAGCAGTTCTTC.

This sequence joins TRBV27 and TRBJ1-2; D call uncertain. This CDR3 comprises 14 residues. Germline CDR1 MNHEY, CDR2 SMNVEV (reference sequence). Trimming took off 6 bases at V and 3 bases at J, with 14 bases between the two ends. The chain's CDR3 is CASRNLETYYGYTF. The DNA of the CDR3 is TGTGCCAGCAGAAACCTGGAGACTTACTATGGCTACACCTTC.